Below, one T cell receptor beta chain is given with its context. Antigen: not known. This sample is drawn from a study of cytomegalovirus exposure and HLA in healthy donors. Sequencing used immunoSEQ multiplex PCR; TCRdb keeps in-frame clones, though not all of them. The sample consists of a few hundred thousand clones, about 90% of them appearing once. Findings and caveats of the study: The CMV antigen specificity of a few CMV-associated chains was confirmed through in vitro analysis.

The CDR3 loop spans 19 amino acids. CDR1 and CDR2 (germline): SGHRS, YFSETQ. The V segment lost 3 bases and the J segment 0 bases; nucleotides outside the gene matches: 8. From the 120-subject validation cohort, which was separate from the roughly 700-subject first cohort, the donors were drawn. The origin of this receptor is a woman between 18 and 29 years old in good health and CMV-seronegative. The chain joins TRBV5-1 to TRBJ2-1, with 14 bases identical to TRBD2. The sequencing sample was made of PBMCs. Here the CDR3 DNA reads TGCGCCAGCAGCTCGGGACTAGCGGGAGCCCGGAGCTCCTACAATGAGCAGTTCTTC. Translated: CASSSGLAGARSSYNEQFF.